This is a list of T cell receptor beta chains from one sample in a study of beta chain features in type 1 diabetes. Method: immunoSEQ multiplex PCR; TCRdb's copy keeps in-frame clones and lacks some. The sample has 50,000 or so clones; roughly 48% are singletons. Sequencing was done on a sample of stem cell memory CD4+ T cells from blood. These receptors came from a man younger than 40 with type 1 diabetes. Each CDR3 is given with its conserved first and last residue. A D gene is named only where the DNA matches it firmly. Clone size is not always given. Where it is, it says once, few, many or a class for expanded clones.

TGTGCCAGCAGCTCCGGGACTAGCGGGAGGTTGACAGATACGCAGTATTTT CASSSGTSGRLTDTQYF TRBJ2-3 few TRBD2 TRBV13
TGTGCCAGCAGTACTGCAGGGTTCGGCTCCTACGAGCAGTACTTC CASSTAGFGSYEQYF TRBJ2-7 . . TRBV28
TGTGCCAGCAGTTTAGACGGGTATGATCAGCCCCAGCATTTT CASSLDGYDQPQHF TRBJ1-5 . . TRBV28
TGTGCCAGCAGCGTAGTCGGGAGGGGAGGCAATGAGCAGTTCTTC CASSVVGRGGNEQFF TRBJ2-1 . TRBD2 TRBV9
TGTGCCAGCTCACCCCGGACAGGGGGCGTCTATGGCTACACCTTC CASSPRTGGVYGYTF TRBJ1-2 few TRBD1 TRBV18
TGTGCCAGCAGTCGGAGGTCCCCTACCTACAATGAGCAGTTCTTC CASSRRSPTYNEQFF TRBJ2-1 . . TRBV27
TGTGCCAGTAGTAGAGGACTAGAAGAGACCCAGTACTTC CASSRGLEETQYF TRBJ2-5 . TRBD2 TRBV19
TGTGCCAGTTCATGGCAGGGTGGCAACATTCAGTACTTC CASSWQGGNIQYF TRBJ2-4 . . TRBV28
TGTGCCATCAGTGAGCAGACTAGTGTGGAGACCCAGTACTTC CAISEQTSVETQYF TRBJ2-5 . . TRBV10-3
TGTGCCTGGAATGTTCGGTCGGGACAGGGAGAGGTTAGCGGCTACACCTTC CAWNVRSGQGEVSGYTF TRBJ1-2 . TRBD1 TRBV30
TGTGCCAGCAGCCTGGGGACAGGGGGGGACACTGAAGCTTTCTTT CASSLGTGGDTEAFF TRBJ1-1 . TRBD1 TRBV4-2
TGCGCCAGCAGCCACGGAGCGGGAAGGAACGAGCAGTACTTC CASSHGAGRNEQYF TRBJ2-7 . TRBD2 TRBV4-3
TGCGCCAGTAGACCGGGACTAGTCTACAATGAGCAGTTCTTC CASRPGLVYNEQFF TRBJ2-1 few TRBD2 TRBV5-1
TGTGCCAGCAGCCCAGGACTAGCGCTAACCTACGAGCAGTACTTC CASSPGLALTYEQYF TRBJ2-7 . TRBD2 TRBV5-4
TGTGCCAGCACTGGTGGCGGAGGCGGGACCGGGGAGCTGTTTTTT CASTGGGGGTGELFF TRBJ2-2 . . TRBV9
TGTGCCAGCAGCTCACTAGCGGGACCTTCCTACGAGCAGTACTTC CASSSLAGPSYEQYF TRBJ2-7 few TRBD2 TRBV5-4